Shown below are 15 T cell receptor beta chains from a single sample sequenced in a study of blood T cell repertoires in COVID-19 (TCRdb year 2020). Preparation of the library involved the immunoSEQ multiplex PCR assay. The immuneACCESS repertoire file appears here via TCRdb, limited to in-frame rearrangements. These files lack a portion of the clones; in checked studies, under half of the deficit traces to unresolved V genes, and the cause of the others is not known. Within this sample are around 86,000 clones, with roughly 85% of them counted one time only. About two fifths of the sample belongs to the ten largest clones. Sequencing was done on a sample of peripheral blood. All receptors derive from a man older than 75 with acute or convalescent COVID-19.

The chain employs TRBV5-4 and TRBJ2-7, with D perhaps TRBD2 (6 bases). The CDR3 consists of 13 residues. The V gene's germline CDR1 is SGHNT and CDR2 YYREEE (reference sequence). V lost 5 bases and J lost 4, with 13 bases in between. The CDR3 protein is CASREPGSYEQYF. In DNA form, the CDR3 reads TGTGCCAGCAGGGAACCCGGGAGTTACGAGCAGTACTTC.

The rearrangement uses TRBV5-1 and TRBJ2-5, with TRBD2 as a possible D gene (5 bases). The CDR3 extends over 13 amino acids. Trimming left V 0 bases short and J 4 bases short, with 7 bases between. Germline V gives CDR1 SGHRS, CDR2 YFSETQ. The CDR3 DNA reads as TGCGCCAGCAGCTTGGCCACTAGAGAGACCCAGTACTTC. Translating gives CASSLATRETQYF.

This rearrangement joins TRBV6-2 or TRBV6-3 to TRBJ2-1; perhaps TRBD1 as D (6 bases). The V and J ends lost 2 bases and 1 base respectively, with 9 bases between them. The CDR3 length is 15 residues. Per the germline V gene, CDR1 is MNHEY and CDR2 is SVGEGT. CDR3 DNA: TGTGCCAGCAGTTACGAGAGGGGGTCCTACAATGAGCAGTTCTTC. Its translation is CASSYERGSYNEQFF.

This clone was found a few times. This chain uses TRBV3-1 (or the pseudogene TRBV3-2) with TRBJ1-2; D might be TRBD1 (5 bases). Germline V CDR1 and CDR2: LGHDT, YNNKEL (reference sequence). The length of the CDR3 is 15 residues. Trimming took 0 bases from V and 7 from J, leaving 15 bases between them. The CDR3 DNA follows: TGTGCCAGCAGCCAAGATCCCGTGGGGCGGAGTGGCTACACCTTC. This encodes CASSQDPVGRSGYTF.

This clone was observed once. The J gene is TRBJ1-2, the V gene TRBV19; D uncertain. Trimming removed 9 bases at V and 5 bases at J, with 4 bases between. CDR3 length equals 9 residues. Germline loops: CDR1 LNHDA, CDR2 SQIVND (reference sequence). Written as DNA, the CDR3 is TGTGCCAGCGGGTATGGCTACACCTTC. Translated: CASGYGYTF.

In nucleotides, the CDR3 is TGTGCTAGTGGCCCTAACAGGGTCTTGGTCAATGAGCAGTTCTTC. Protein sequence: CASGPNRVLVNEQFF. The chain recombines TRBV12-5 with TRBJ2-1; D is perhaps TRBD1 (6 bases). The germline gives CDR1 LGHNT, CDR2 FRNRAP. With 6 bases removed from V and 6 bases from J, the gap between germline ends came to 18 bases. The CDR3 has 15 amino acids.

This clone showed up just a few times. The chain employs TRBV4-2 and TRBJ1-5, with TRBD1 matching 11 bases. CDR1 and CDR2 (germline): LGHNA, YNFKEQ. With 3 bases clipped from V and 2 bases from J, the junction kept 9 bases outside the gene matches. The CDR3 length is 18 residues. CDR3 protein: CASSQEDRGPGGNQPQHF. The CDR3 DNA reads as TGTGCCAGCAGCCAGGAGGACAGGGGGCCTGGGGGCAATCAGCCCCAGCATTTT.

The rearrangement uses TRBV6-1 and TRBJ2-7; TRBD2 matches 8 bases. Germline CDR1 is MNHNS and CDR2 is SASEGT. J was trimmed by 3 bases and V by 2 bases; bases with no gene match: 3. CDR3 length: 14 amino acids. CDR3 in DNA: TGTGCCAGCAGTGAAAGCGGGAGTAACTACGAGCAGTACTTC. Amino acids: CASSESGSNYEQYF.

The chain carries TRBV11-3 and TRBJ2-3; a weak D match, TRBD1 (5 bases). This CDR3 contains 12 residues. The V gene lost 5 bases and the J gene lost 3 bases, with 6 bases spanning the gap. Looked up from germline, CDR1 is SGHNT and CDR2 is YENEEA. The CDR3 reads CASSRGTDTQYF. The CDR3 nucleotides are TGTGCCAGCAGCAGGGGAACAGATACGCAGTATTTT.

This clone was detected once. The gene calls are TRBV20-1 and TRBJ2-3; 8 nucleotides match TRBD2. CDR1 DFQATT and CDR2 SNEGSKA come from the germline V gene (reference sequence). The J segment lost 3 bases and the V segment lost 3 bases, leaving 8 bases of the junction unmatched. The CDR3 has 15 amino acids. The CDR3 sequence is CSASDVSGRTDTQYF. CDR3 sequence (DNA): TGCAGTGCTAGTGACGTGAGCGGGAGAACAGATACGCAGTATTTT.

This chain uses TRBV3-1 (or the pseudogene TRBV3-2) with TRBJ1-2; perhaps TRBD1 as D (6 bases). The germline V gene has CDR1 LGHDT and CDR2 YNNKEL (reference sequence). V lost 0 bases and J lost 8, with 13 bases in between. The CDR3 is made up of 14 amino acids. This CDR3 is CASSQEEGVRGYTF. The CDR3 DNA sequence: TGTGCCAGCAGCCAAGAAGAGGGGGTTAGGGGCTACACCTTC.

V is TRBV27 and J is TRBJ2-1, with D maybe TRBD1 (6 bases). Germline assignment: CDR1 MNHEY and CDR2 SMNVEV (reference sequence). There are 15 residues in the CDR3. V was pared by 6 bases and J by 3 bases, with 15 bases between. Here the CDR3 reads CASSPDRFDYNEQFF. The CDR3 DNA sequence: TGTGCCAGCAGCCCGGACAGATTTGACTACAATGAGCAGTTCTTC.

The CDR3 loop is CSVLPFEGDTDTQYF. CDR3 nucleotides: TGCAGCGTTCTCCCCTTTGAGGGGGACACAGATACGCAGTATTTT. This rearrangement joins TRBV29-1 to TRBJ2-3; the D gene is possibly TRBD1 (6 bases). The length of the CDR3 is 15 residues. Germline-derived CDR1 and CDR2 are SQVTM and ANQGSEA. The V and J ends lost 5 bases and 2 bases respectively, with 17 bases between them.

The chain has TRBV27 and TRBJ2-5; 11 bases agree with TRBD2. CDR1 MNHEY and CDR2 SMNVEV come from the germline V gene (reference sequence). The trim removed 6 bases at V and 4 bases at J, leaving 7 bases unmatched. The CDR3 length is 15 residues. The DNA for the CDR3 is TGTGCCAGCAGGGAACTAGCGGGAGTTCTAGAGACCCAGTACTTC. Protein sequence: CASRELAGVLETQYF.

This clone was observed a single time. The chain's CDR3 is CSVRTGAYEQYF. The DNA for the CDR3 is TGCAGCGTAAGGACAGGGGCCTACGAGCAGTACTTC. The chain combines TRBV29-1 with TRBJ2-7; 9 bases align to TRBD1. Looked up from germline, CDR1 is SQVTM and CDR2 is ANQGSEA. This CDR3 is built from 12 residues. V lost 6 bases, J lost 2 bases, and 2 bases stayed unmatched.